These 29 T cell receptor beta chains were all obtained from the same sample, sequenced in a study of identical twins. One entry per CDR3 protein results from TCRdb running MiXCR on the 5' RACE reads. The table includes about 890,000 distinct CDR3 sequences, about 12% detected once. These data were also reused for a study on yellow fever vaccine responses in identical twins.

The sample consisted of PBMCs. Receptors originate from a woman younger than 30 in good health.

Many counts were recorded for this clonotype. The genes are TRBV4-2 and TRBJ1-1; 10 bases match TRBD1. CDR3 length: 19 amino acids. Losses at the gene ends were 0 bases for V and 4 bases for J; bases not matched to a gene: 14. Germline V CDR1 and CDR2: LGHNA, YNFKEQ. CDR3 in amino acids: CASSQDYQRARTGGTEAFF. In DNA form, the CDR3 reads TGTGCCAGCAGCCAAGATTACCAACGGGCGAGGACAGGGGGCACTGAAGCTTTCTTT.

The chain carries TRBV20-1 and TRBJ2-3; D perhaps matches TRBD2 (6 bases). Germline V gives CDR1 DFQATT, CDR2 SNEGSKA (reference sequence). Trimming removed 5 bases at V and 1 base at J, with 31 bases between. The CDR3 is 20 residues long. The CDR3 here is CSALPLGTGGGPGGTDTQYF. The DNA for the CDR3 is TGCAGTGCTCTCCCCCTAGGCACGGGCGGTGGCCCGGGGGGCACAGATACGCAGTATTTT.

The gene calls are TRBV5-1 and TRBJ1-1, with D perhaps matching TRBD1 (6 bases). The germline V gene has CDR1 SGHRS and CDR2 YFSETQ. V lost 0 bases to trimming and J lost 4 bases, with 10 bases between them. The CDR3 is made up of 14 amino acids. CDR3 sequence (DNA): TGCGCCAGCAGCTTGGAGGGGGTCTTCACTGAAGCTTTCTTT. Encoded protein: CASSLEGVFTEAFF. The variable domain in full, with the rest retrieved from reference TRBV5-1 and TRBJ1-1, is KAGVTQTPRYLIKTRGQQVTLSCSPISGHRSVSWYQQTPGQGLQFLFEYFSETQRNKGNFPGRFSGRQFSNSRSEMNVSTLELGDSALYLCASSLEGVFTEAFFGQGTRLTVV.

This clonotype was detected many times. The chain combines TRBV10-3 with TRBJ1-2; tentatively, D is TRBD1 (5 bases). From germline, CDR1 is ENHRY and CDR2 SYGVKD. This CDR3 region has 13 residues. V shed 2 bases and J shed 2 bases, with 6 bases lying between them. CDR3 region: CAISEDRNYGYTF. For the CDR3, the DNA is TGTGCCATCAGTGAGGACAGAAACTATGGCTACACCTTC.

This chain joins TRBV10-3 and TRBJ1-1; D remains ambiguous. The germline V and J ends were trimmed by 5 bases and 8 bases, with 21 bases remaining between them. Germline V gives CDR1 ENHRY, CDR2 SYGVKD. The CDR3 spans 15 residues. The CDR3 loop is CAISLNSGSAEEAFF. CDR3 nucleotides: TGTGCCATCAGTTTAAATTCGGGGTCGGCGGAAGAAGCTTTCTTT.

The chain uses TRBV18 and TRBJ1-6, with 8 nucleotides matching TRBD1. This CDR3 comprises 15 residues. Germline V lookup: CDR1 KGHSH, CDR2 LQKENI. V lost 5 bases to trimming and J lost 6 bases; unmatched junction nucleotides: 6. CDR3 region: CASSSGQGLNSPLHF. The DNA for the CDR3 is TGTGCCAGCTCATCTGGACAGGGCCTTAATTCACCCCTCCACTTT.

This clonotype was seen a handful of times. The V gene is TRBV6-1, the J gene TRBJ1-2; the match to TRBD1 covers 8 bases. CDR3 size: 14 residues. With V trimmed by 6 bases and J by 6 bases, 9 bases remained unmatched. Germline assignment: CDR1 MNHNS and CDR2 SASEGT. This chain's CDR3 is CASSPGGESDGYTF. Here the CDR3 DNA reads TGTGCCAGCAGCCCAGGGGGCGAGTCCGATGGCTACACCTTC.

V gene TRBV10-2 combines with J gene TRBJ2-5, with 13 bases fitting TRBD2. The CDR3 contains 17 residues. In germline, CDR1 is WSHSY, CDR2 SAAADI. V shed 3 bases and J 3 bases; nucleotides not matched to a gene: 7. CDR3: CASSDPRLAGGKETQYF. The CDR3 coding sequence is TGCGCCAGCAGTGACCCGCGACTAGCGGGGGGAAAAGAGACCCAGTACTTC.

This clonotype was seen more than once but under ten times. This chain links TRBV24-1 with TRBJ2-2, with 8 bases identical to TRBD2. Germline values: CDR1 KGHDR, CDR2 SFDVKD. The CDR3 sequence is 15 residues long. Trimming removed 5 bases from V and 4 bases from J; junction bases left unmatched: 5. CDR3 sequence: CATSAGGAGTGELFF. CDR3 nucleotide sequence: TGTGCCACCAGTGCGGGGGGGGCCGGCACCGGGGAGCTGTTTTTT.

This clonotype was detected only a few times. This chain uses TRBV2 with TRBJ1-1, with D unresolved. Germline lookup yields CDR1 SNHLY and CDR2 FYNNEI. Trimming cost V 11 bases and J 0 bases, with 7 bases left between them. This CDR3 spans 11 amino acids. As DNA, the CDR3 is TGTGCCCGAATTATGAACACTGAAGCTTTCTTT. It is translated as CARIMNTEAFF.

This clonotype was counted at least ten times. J is TRBJ2-1 and V is TRBV18, with 8 bases fitting TRBD2. Per the germline V gene, CDR1 is KGHSH and CDR2 is LQKENI. The CDR3 spans 13 residues. V shed 0 bases and J 13 bases; nucleotides not matched to a gene: 5. This CDR3 is CASSPPGTSNQFF. In DNA form, the CDR3 reads TGTGCCAGCTCACCACCGGGGACTAGTAATCAGTTCTTC.

This clonotype occurred a few times. This chain connects TRBV27 to TRBJ2-5; 12 bases match TRBD2. Losses at the gene ends were 4 bases for V and 4 bases for J; bases not matched to a gene: 10. Germline loops: CDR1 MNHEY, CDR2 SMNVEV (reference sequence). The CDR3 is made up of 17 amino acids. The CDR3 spells CASSYKTSGRIGETQYF. In DNA form, the CDR3 reads TGTGCCAGCAGTTACAAGACTAGCGGGAGAATCGGAGAGACCCAGTACTTC.

The table lists this clonotype with a few counts. The genes are TRBV7-9 and TRBJ1-1, with TRBD1 identical over 7 bases. Germline V gene data show CDR1 as SEHNR and CDR2 as FQNEAQ (reference sequence). CDR3 length equals 17 residues. Trimming at V came to 0 bases and at J to 1 base, leaving 8 bases not matched to a gene. CDR3 in amino acids: CASSLARHRGANTEAFF. The CDR3 DNA is TGTGCCAGCAGCTTAGCGCGTCACAGGGGAGCGAACACTGAAGCTTTCTTT.

The chain links TRBV10-3 to TRBJ1-5; 9 bases map to TRBD1. There are 14 residues in the CDR3. Germline CDR1 is ENHRY and CDR2 is SYGVKD. Trimming cost V 3 bases and J 4 bases; bases outside gene matches: 1. CDR3 loop: CAISEGQGNQPQHF. The CDR3 DNA sequence: TGTGCCATCAGTGAAGGACAGGGGAATCAGCCCCAGCATTTT.

In DNA form, the CDR3 reads TGTGCCACCAGCAAGACAGGAATTCTTGGTCAGCCCCAGCATTTT. Protein: CATSKTGILGQPQHF. The chain employs TRBV15 and TRBJ1-5, with D possibly TRBD1 on 6 matching bases. The germline V and J ends were trimmed by 4 bases and 6 bases, with 16 bases remaining between them. The germline CDR1 and CDR2 sequences are LNHNV and YYDKDF (reference sequence). This CDR3 spans 15 amino acids.

This clonotype was recorded a few times. The chain is built from TRBV20-1 and TRBJ1-1; D not resolved. In germline, CDR1 is DFQATT, CDR2 SNEGSKA (reference sequence). This CDR3 region has 15 residues. V shed 5 bases and J shed 1 base, with 17 bases lying between them. CDR3 residues: CSAPSGKARNTEAFF. CDR3 nucleotides: TGCAGTGCTCCCTCGGGCAAAGCACGGAACACTGAAGCTTTCTTT.

The chain combines TRBV11-1 with TRBJ2-7; 15 positions match TRBD2. Germline V gene lookup returns CDR1 SGHAT and CDR2 FQDESV (reference sequence). V was pared by 0 bases and J by 5 bases, with 11 bases of the junction left unmatched. The CDR3 consists of 19 residues. DNA of the CDR3: TGTGCCAGCAGCTTAGCGGGACTAGCGGGAGGCGGATTCGGGGACGAGCAGTACTTC. Amino acid sequence: CASSLAGLAGGGFGDEQYF.

The chain recombines TRBV7-9 with TRBJ2-3; D may be TRBD1 or TRBD2 (6 bases each). Germline V lookup: CDR1 SEHNR, CDR2 FQNEAQ (reference sequence). This CDR3 has 15 amino acids. V gave up 5 bases and J gave up 4 bases, with 16 bases separating them. The CDR3 coding sequence is TGTGCCAGCAGCCCTACCGGGGGCCTCCCAGATACGCAGTATTTT. Its translation: CASSPTGGLPDTQYF.

This clonotype has a handful of counts. The V and J genes are TRBV7-8 and TRBJ2-2, with D maybe TRBD2 (5 bases). The CDR3 extends over 16 amino acids. The V end lost 3 bases, the J end lost 1 base, and 12 bases lay between the germline ends. Germline V CDR1 and CDR2: SGHVS, FQNEAQ. CDR3 sequence reads: CASSLFFGKNTGELFF. The CDR3 bases are TGTGCCAGCAGCTTGTTCTTCGGGAAGAACACCGGGGAGCTGTTTTTT.

This chain joins TRBV12-3 or TRBV12-4 and TRBJ1-1, with a possible D match to TRBD1 (5 bases). Trimming pared 6 bases from V and 5 bases from J, leaving 19 bases between. The CDR3 contains 15 residues. CDR3 coding DNA: TGTGCCAGCAGCCTAACCGGGACGGTTAGAACTGAAGCTTTCTTT. It yields the protein CASSLTGTVRTEAFF.

The chain carries TRBV29-1 and TRBJ2-4; TRBD2 matches at 7 bases. The germline gives CDR1 SQVTM, CDR2 ANQGSEA. Losses at the gene ends were 6 bases for V and 7 bases for J; bases not matched to a gene: 12. The CDR3 is 14 residues long. CDR3 coding DNA: TGCAGCGTCCTCACCGGGGACTACCAGAACATTCAGTACTTC. Translating it yields CSVLTGDYQNIQYF. Using reference TRBV29-1 and TRBJ2-4 for the parts outside the CDR3, the full variable domain is SAVISQKPSRDICQRGTSLTIQCQVDSQVTMMFWYRQQPGQSLTLIATANQGSEATYESGFVIDKFPISRPNLTFSTLTVSNMSPEDSSIYLCSVLTGDYQNIQYFGAGTRLSVL.

Note on this clonotype: It may be a read error: a sequence one base away is much more abundant. The rearrangement links TRBV29-1 to TRBJ2-1, with D possibly called TRBD1 or TRBD2 (5 bases each). The CDR3 is 13 residues long. Germline V gene sequence: CDR1 SQVTM, CDR2 ANQGSEA. CDR3: CSVDRDWGNEQSF. The CDR3 nucleotides read TGCAGCGTTGACCGGGATTGGGGCAATGAGCAGTCCTTC.

At least ten counts were recorded for this clonotype. The V gene is TRBV2, the J gene TRBJ1-6, with a tentative D call TRBD1 (5 bases). Germline CDR1 and CDR2: SNHLY and FYNNEI. V was clipped by 2 bases and J by 12 bases, with 11 bases between them. The CDR3 sequence is 13 residues long. The CDR3 DNA follows: TGTGCCAGCAGTGAATGGGGGGATCTACCCCTCCACTTT. Its protein product is CASSEWGDLPLHF.

This clonotype was seen a handful of times. The chain has TRBV4-1 and TRBJ1-1, with D unresolved. CDR3 size: 15 residues. V was cut by 2 bases and J by 7 bases, with 17 bases left in between. The V gene's germline CDR1 is MGHRA and CDR2 YSYEKL. CDR3 DNA: TGCGCCAGCAGCCAACCAGCAAGGTCAGGAGTTGAAGCTTTCTTT. Encoded protein: CASSQPARSGVEAFF.

This clonotype has only a few counts. The genes are TRBV20-1 and TRBJ1-5, with D maybe TRBD1 (5 bases). Looked up from germline, CDR1 is DFQATT and CDR2 is SNEGSKA (reference sequence). V was trimmed by 2 bases and J by 5 bases, leaving 19 bases between them. This CDR3 region has 16 residues. The CDR3: CSARISGLLVDQPQHF. CDR3 coding DNA: TGCAGTGCTAGAATATCGGGACTTCTCGTCGATCAGCCCCAGCATTTT.

In its sample, this clonotype was seen a few times. The rearrangement joins TRBV2 to TRBJ2-1; 16 bases are a match to TRBD2. Trimming took 7 bases from V and 5 from J; bases not matched to a gene: 5. The CDR3 runs 16 residues. Germline V CDR1 and CDR2: SNHLY, FYNNEI. CDR3 in amino acids: CASNSGLAGGNNEQFF. In nucleotides, the CDR3 is TGTGCCAGCAACTCGGGACTAGCGGGAGGGAACAATGAGCAGTTCTTC.

This clonotype was picked up many times. The chain combines TRBV3-1 with TRBJ1-6; D remains ambiguous. The CDR3 totals 15 residues. V was trimmed by 4 bases and J by 7 bases, leaving 14 bases between them. CDR1 is LGHDT, CDR2 YNNKEL, per germline (reference sequence). Written as DNA, the CDR3 is TGTGCCAGCAGCCGATACGGGGAGACAAATTCACCCCTCCACTTT. Translating it yields CASSRYGETNSPLHF. The full variable domain, with the rest looked up from reference TRBV3-1 and TRBJ1-6, is DTAVSQTPKYLVTQMGNDKSIKCEQNLGHDTMYWYKQDSKKFLKIMFSYNNKELIINETVPNRFSPKSPDKAHLNLHINSLELGDSAVYFCASSRYGETNSPLHFGNGTRLTVT.

The V and J genes are TRBV6-1 and TRBJ1-2; D not certain. This CDR3 comprises 17 residues. Germline V lookup: CDR1 MNHNS, CDR2 SASEGT. The V gene lost 6 bases and the J gene lost 2 bases, with 22 bases spanning the gap. CDR3 nucleotides: TGTGCCAGCAGCCACCTAATGATGACGGAGTTGAACTATGGCTACACCTTC. Translation: CASSHLMMTELNYGYTF.

In its sample, this clonotype was seen many times. The rearrangement uses TRBV4-1 and TRBJ2-1; D call uncertain. Germline CDR1 MGHRA, CDR2 YSYEKL. The CDR3 is 16 residues long. Deletions cut 2 bases from V and 1 base from J, with 12 bases between. In nucleotides, the CDR3 is TGCGCCAGCAGCCAACCGGGTGGCGTTTCCTACAATGAGCAGTTCTTC. Translating gives CASSQPGGVSYNEQFF.